Here is one TCR beta chain with its context. The antigen remains unidentified. The data were obtained in a study of T-cell reconstitution after alpha-beta-depleted transplantation in children. Unique molecular identifiers were incorporated into the prepared TCRbeta library. In TCRdb, the PCR reads were re-called with MiXCR into one record per CDR3 protein. The sample shows some 830,000 distinct CDR3 sequences, 16% of them seen only once. General study results and limits: Several hundred expanded graft clones reportedly supplied alpha-beta T cells about two months after transplant. At day 60, the high TCRbeta diversity found in some patients originated from recipient T cells and thymic progenitors that had survived. Newly generated T cells supplied most T-cell counts and diversity one year post-transplant.

Germline V gene data show CDR1 as KGHDR and CDR2 as SFDVKD. This CDR3 contains 18 residues. J was trimmed by 2 bases and V by 6 bases; bases with no gene match: 13. Specimen: PBMCs, mostly from graft donor cells, collected 360 days after TCRalphabeta/CD19-depleted stem cell transplant. This receptor was identified in a male patient under 18 who had a stem cell transplant for acute lymphoblastic leukemia, so the T cells may come from the graft donor. The V and J genes are TRBV24-1 and TRBJ2-3; TRBD2 matches at 10 bases. CDR3 protein: CATSTKAGGPSATDTQYF. The DNA for the CDR3 is TGTGCCACCAGTACTAAAGCGGGAGGGCCTTCCGCCACAGATACGCAGTATTTT.